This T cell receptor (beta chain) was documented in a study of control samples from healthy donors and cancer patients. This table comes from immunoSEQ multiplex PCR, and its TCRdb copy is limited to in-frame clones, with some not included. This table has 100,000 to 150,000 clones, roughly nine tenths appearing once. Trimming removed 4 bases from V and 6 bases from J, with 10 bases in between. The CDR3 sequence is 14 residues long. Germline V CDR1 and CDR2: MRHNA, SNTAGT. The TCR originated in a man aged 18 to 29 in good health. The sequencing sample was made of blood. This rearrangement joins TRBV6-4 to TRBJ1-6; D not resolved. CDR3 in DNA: TGTGCCAGCAGTGCTGCAGGTCCTAATTCACCCCTCCACTTT. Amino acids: CASSAAGPNSPLHF.